The sequence of this T cell receptor beta chain was determined in a study of T cell changes during pregnancy in multiple sclerosis. TCRdb's copy holds only in-frame clones and misses some; the assay was immunoSEQ multiplex PCR. The sample contains about 28,000 clones, roughly nine tenths of which appear only once. Germline loops: CDR1 GTSNPN, CDR2 SVGIG (reference sequence). V was pared by 5 bases and J by 0 bases, with 8 bases between. This CDR3 spans 14 amino acids. This receptor was obtained from a female donor with multiple sclerosis, enrolled in a pregnancy study. The sample consisted of CD4+ T cells from peripheral blood mononuclear cells, taken in the second trimester of pregnancy. J is TRBJ1-6 and V is TRBV30; no firm D call. The DNA for the CDR3 is TGTGCCTGGCAAGGGAGCTCCTATAATTCACCCCTCCACTTT. Amino acids: CAWQGSSYNSPLHF.